The next 5 T cell receptor beta chains were all read from a single sample in a study of blood T cells in healthy people across ages. The use of a sample-barcoded 5' primer and a J-beta primer mix characterized a second PCR of roughly 7 to 12 cycles. TCRdb analysed the 5' RACE reads with MiXCR anew, one entry per CDR3 protein. The sample records just under 900,000 distinct CDR3 sequences, about 30% being singletons. Source material: blood. Source of these receptors: a woman of 80 years or more in good health.

This clonotype has a handful of counts. Compared with germline, one end of the junction differs, possibly owing to a read error. The V gene is TRBV12-3 or TRBV12-4, the J gene TRBJ1-2; D might be TRBD1 (5 bases). The CDR3 is made up of 15 amino acids. The CDR3 loop reads CASSLRSTANYGYTF. The CDR3 DNA follows: TGTGCCAGCAGCTTAAGGTCGACAGCTAACTATGGTTACACCTTC.

This clonotype was counted at least ten times. The chain has TRBV5-1 and TRBJ2-3, with D unresolved. Germline loops: CDR1 SGHRS, CDR2 YFSETQ. V was trimmed by 5 bases and J by 2 bases, leaving 9 bases between them. This CDR3 comprises 13 residues. CDR3 amino acids: CASRGATTDTQYF. The CDR3 DNA follows: TGCGCCAGCAGAGGTGCCACCACAGATACGCAGTATTTT.

This rearrangement joins TRBV21-1 to TRBJ1-5. TRBV21-1 is a recognized pseudogene. The CDR3 has 15 residues. The CDR3 reads CASRREGRANQPQHF. The CDR3 nucleotides read TGTGCCAGCAGAAGGGAGGGCAGGGCCAATCAGCCCCAGCATTTT.

There are a few counts of this clonotype. The V and J genes are TRBV5-1 and TRBJ2-3; D is uncertain. The germline CDR1 and CDR2 sequences are SGHRS and YFSETQ. V was cut by 0 bases and J by 4 bases, with 12 bases left in between. The CDR3 runs to 15 residues. The CDR3: CASSLDGLPPDTQYF. In DNA, the CDR3 is TGCGCCAGCAGCTTGGATGGGTTACCCCCAGATACGCAGTATTTT.

In this sample, this clonotype turned up once. The chain couples TRBV10-3 to TRBJ2-7; D unclear. Germline CDR1 is ENHRY and CDR2 is SYGVKD. The CDR3 has 11 amino acids. Trimming stripped 6 bases from V and 7 bases from J, with 10 bases between. The CDR3 reads CAIRAASEQYF. The CDR3 region has the DNA TGTGCCATCAGAGCCGCGTCAGAGCAGTACTTC.